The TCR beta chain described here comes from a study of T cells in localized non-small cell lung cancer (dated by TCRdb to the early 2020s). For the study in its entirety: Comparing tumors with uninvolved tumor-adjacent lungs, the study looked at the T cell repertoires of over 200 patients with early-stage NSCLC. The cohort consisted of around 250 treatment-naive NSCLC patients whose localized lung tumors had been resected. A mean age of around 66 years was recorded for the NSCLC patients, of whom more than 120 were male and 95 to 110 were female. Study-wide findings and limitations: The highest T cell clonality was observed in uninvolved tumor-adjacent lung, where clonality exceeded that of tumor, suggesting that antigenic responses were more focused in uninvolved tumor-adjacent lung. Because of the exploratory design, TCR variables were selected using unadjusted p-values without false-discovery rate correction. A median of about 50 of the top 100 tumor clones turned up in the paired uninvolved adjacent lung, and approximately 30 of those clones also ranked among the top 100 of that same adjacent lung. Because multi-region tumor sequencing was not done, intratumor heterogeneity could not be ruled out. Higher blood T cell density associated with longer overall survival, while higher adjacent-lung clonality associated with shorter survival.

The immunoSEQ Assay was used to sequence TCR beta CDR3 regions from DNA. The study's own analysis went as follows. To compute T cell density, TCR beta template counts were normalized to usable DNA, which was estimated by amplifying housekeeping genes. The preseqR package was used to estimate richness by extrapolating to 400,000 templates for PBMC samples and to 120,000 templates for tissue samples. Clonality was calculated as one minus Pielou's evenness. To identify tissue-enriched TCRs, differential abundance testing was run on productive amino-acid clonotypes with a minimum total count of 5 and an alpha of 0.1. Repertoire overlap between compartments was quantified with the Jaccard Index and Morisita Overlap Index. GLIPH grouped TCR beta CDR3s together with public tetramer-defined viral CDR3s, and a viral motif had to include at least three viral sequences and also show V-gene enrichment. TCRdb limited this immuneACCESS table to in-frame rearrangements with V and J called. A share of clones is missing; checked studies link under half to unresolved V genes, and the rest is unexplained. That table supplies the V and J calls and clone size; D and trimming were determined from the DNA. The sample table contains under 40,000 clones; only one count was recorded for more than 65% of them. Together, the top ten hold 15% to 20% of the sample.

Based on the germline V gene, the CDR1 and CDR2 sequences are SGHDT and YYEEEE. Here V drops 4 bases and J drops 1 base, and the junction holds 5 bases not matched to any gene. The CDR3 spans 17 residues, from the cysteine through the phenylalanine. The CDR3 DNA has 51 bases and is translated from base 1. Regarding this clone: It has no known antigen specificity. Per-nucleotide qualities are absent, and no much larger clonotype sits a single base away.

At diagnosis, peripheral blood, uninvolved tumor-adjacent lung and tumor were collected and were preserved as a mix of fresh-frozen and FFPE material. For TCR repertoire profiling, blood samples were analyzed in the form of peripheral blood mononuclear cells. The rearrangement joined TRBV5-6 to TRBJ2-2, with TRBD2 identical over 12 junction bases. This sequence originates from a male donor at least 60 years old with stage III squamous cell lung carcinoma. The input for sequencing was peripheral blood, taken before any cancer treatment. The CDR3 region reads CASSRTSGVLNTGELFF. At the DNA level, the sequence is TGTGCCAGCAGCCGGACTAGCGGGGTTCTGAACACCGGGGAGCTGTTTTTT.